The 23 T cell receptor beta chains below come from one sample, sequenced in a study of early T cells in non-severe SARS-CoV-2 infection. TCRdb redid the calling of the 5' RACE reads with MiXCR, one entry per CDR3 protein. Of around 61,000 distinct CDR3 sequences in the sample, 10% to 15% are singletons; the top ten hold 2.9%. The specimen was whole blood. All receptors derive from an adult who was a healthcare worker with PCR-confirmed SARS-CoV-2 infection or an uninfected control (not recorded which).

This clonotype was detected ten times or more. The chain has TRBV29-1 and TRBJ2-3; D perhaps matches TRBD2 (6 bases). This CDR3 is built from 14 residues. The germline V gene has CDR1 SQVTM and CDR2 ANQGSEA. V lost 1 base to trimming and J lost 2 bases, with 10 bases between them. The CDR3 DNA follows: TGCAGCGTTGAAGGAGGGAGGAACACAGATACGCAGTATTTT. Protein sequence: CSVEGGRNTDTQYF.

This clonotype has only a few counts. The chain links TRBV5-4 to TRBJ2-3; D may be TRBD2 (6 bases). Germline CDR1 and CDR2: SGHNT and YYREEE (reference sequence). This CDR3 is 17 amino acids long. Trimming pared 4 bases from V and 3 bases from J, leaving 21 bases between. CDR3 in amino acids: CASSLKLPGLRTDTQYF. The CDR3 DNA is TGTGCCAGCAGCCTGAAACTTCCGGGACTCAGAACAGATACGCAGTATTTT.

The chain uses TRBV7-2 and TRBJ2-3; tentatively, D is TRBD2 (5 bases). CDR1 and CDR2 from the germline V gene are SGHTA and FQGNSA. V gave up 1 base and J gave up 1 base, with 9 bases separating them. The CDR3 spans 15 residues. CDR3 nucleotides: TGTGCCAGCAGCTTAGGGGAGATCGGCACAGATACGCAGTATTTT. Translating gives CASSLGEIGTDTQYF. Based on the CDR3 plus reference TRBV7-2 and TRBJ2-3, the full variable domain is GAGVSQSPSNKVTEKGKDVELRCDPISGHTALYWYRQSLGQGLEFLIYFQGNSAPDKSGLPSDRFSAERTGGSVSTLTIQRTQQEDSAVYLCASSLGEIGTDTQYFGPGTRLTVL.

This sequence joins TRBV18 and TRBJ2-1; D is perhaps TRBD1 (6 bases). Germline CDR1 KGHSH, CDR2 LQKENI. Trimming pared 5 bases from V and 6 bases from J, leaving 11 bases between. The CDR3 sequence is 13 residues long. CDR3 amino acids: CASSFIQGNEQFF. In DNA form, the CDR3 reads TGTGCCAGCTCATTTATACAGGGCAATGAGCAGTTCTTC.

This clonotype has a count of ten or more. V and J are TRBV29-1 and TRBJ2-2; D gene uncertain. Per the germline V gene, CDR1 is SQVTM and CDR2 is ANQGSEA. V lost 6 bases to trimming and J lost 6 bases, with 8 bases between them. This CDR3 spans 11 amino acids. For the CDR3, the DNA is TGCAGCGTGATGATAGCCGGGGAGCTGTTTTTT. Translated: CSVMIAGELFF.

This clonotype was counted many times. CDR3: CSAREDRVVGNQPQHF. DNA of the CDR3: TGCAGTGCTAGAGAGGACAGGGTTGTAGGCAATCAGCCCCAGCATTTT. The chain has TRBV20-1 and TRBJ1-5; 8 nucleotides align to TRBD1. V lost 0 bases to trimming and J lost 2 bases; unmatched junction nucleotides: 6. CDR1 and CDR2 from the germline V gene are DFQATT and SNEGSKA (reference sequence). The length of the CDR3 is 16 residues.

This clonotype has just a few counts. The rearrangement joins TRBV24-1 to TRBJ2-7; D possibly uses TRBD1 or TRBD2 (5 bases each). V lost 2 bases and J 4 bases, leaving 11 bases between the germline ends. The CDR3 consists of 14 residues. Per germline, CDR1 KGHDR and CDR2 SFDVKD. The CDR3 sequence: CATSDSGPLYEQYF. CDR3 nucleotides: TGTGCCACCAGTGATTCGGGGCCCTTATACGAGCAGTACTTC.

The V call is TRBV7-3, the J call TRBJ2-3; the D is unclear. Trimming removed 5 bases at V and 4 bases at J, with 16 bases between. CDR3 size: 15 residues. Germline lookup yields CDR1 SGHTA and CDR2 FQGTGA. The CDR3 here is CASSVLSPDSDTQYF. The CDR3 nucleotides read TGTGCCAGCAGCGTACTATCGCCGGATTCAGATACGCAGTATTTT.

In this sample, this clonotype turned up a few times. The chain carries TRBV28 and TRBJ2-5; the D is unclear. Between the trimmed V and J ends, which lost 11 bases and 3 bases, there was a span of 13 bases. Germline V gene data show CDR1 as MDHEN and CDR2 as SYDVKM. CDR3 length equals 12 residues. CDR3 residues: CASGVAEETQYF. The CDR3 DNA is TGTGCCTCAGGTGTTGCGGAAGAGACCCAGTACTTC.

This clonotype turned up a few times. V gene TRBV6-5 combines with J gene TRBJ1-4, with 10 bases aligning to TRBD1. The CDR3 contains 14 residues. The ends lost 6 bases at V and 8 bases at J; junction bases unmatched: 6. Germline V gives CDR1 MNHEY, CDR2 SVGAGI. The CDR3 sequence is CASRKGQGWEKLFF. The CDR3 DNA follows: TGTGCCAGCAGAAAGGGACAGGGGTGGGAAAAACTGTTTTTT.

The rearrangement links TRBV29-1 to TRBJ2-7; D uncertain. Trimming took 4 bases from V and 2 from J, leaving 12 bases between them. CDR1 SQVTM and CDR2 ANQGSEA come from the germline V gene. The CDR3 loop spans 13 amino acids. The CDR3 DNA reads TGCAGCGTTGGACGACCTGAGACCTACGAGCAGTACTTC. Residues: CSVGRPETYEQYF.

This clonotype was seen repeatedly, ten times or more. Here the CDR3 reads CSAAGQALSYEQYF. DNA of the CDR3: TGCAGTGCCGCGGGGCAGGCGCTCTCCTACGAGCAGTACTTC. The chain couples TRBV20-1 to TRBJ2-7; tentative D call: TRBD2 (6 bases). Germline CDR1 DFQATT, CDR2 SNEGSKA (reference sequence). V was trimmed by 6 bases and J by 0 bases, leaving 15 bases between them. The CDR3 consists of 14 residues.

This chain connects TRBV3-1 to TRBJ1-6, with a possible D match to TRBD1 (5 bases). Germline lookup yields CDR1 LGHDT and CDR2 YNNKEL (reference sequence). This CDR3 region has 15 residues. The V end lost 0 bases, the J end lost 8 bases, and 11 bases lay between the germline ends. This chain's CDR3 is CASSQDQGPYSPLHF. In nucleotides, the CDR3 is TGTGCCAGCAGCCAAGATCAGGGACCATATTCACCCCTCCACTTT.

This clonotype was counted ten times or more. DNA for the CDR3: TGTGCCAGCAGCCAAGCAGCGGTCAACACCGGGGAGCTGTTTTTT. It codes for CASSQAAVNTGELFF. V and J are TRBV3-1 and TRBJ2-2, with D perhaps TRBD2 (5 bases). There are 15 residues in the CDR3. Germline loops: CDR1 LGHDT, CDR2 YNNKEL (reference sequence). The V end lost 1 base, the J end lost 2 bases, and 8 bases lay between the germline ends.

For this clonotype: The junction and the germline gene differ at one end; a read error may be behind it. This rearrangement joins TRBV20-1 to TRBJ2-1; D is undetermined. The germline V gene encodes CDR1 DFQATT and CDR2 SNEGSKA (reference sequence). This CDR3 contains 14 residues. In nucleotides, the CDR3 is TGCGGTGCTAGAGATCTCCACGGAAGAAATGAGCAGTTCTTC. As protein: CGARDLHGRNEQFF.

In its sample, this clonotype was seen a few times. This chain connects TRBV5-8 to TRBJ2-1, with 7 bases fitting TRBD1. V lost 0 bases to trimming and J lost 5 bases; unmatched junction nucleotides: 17. Per the germline V gene, CDR1 is SGHTS and CDR2 is YDEGEE. The CDR3 runs to 19 residues. CDR3 sequence: CASSLAHTGVASKHNEQFF. CDR3 sequence (DNA): TGTGCCAGCAGCTTGGCCCACACAGGGGTAGCTAGCAAGCACAATGAGCAGTTCTTC.

This clonotype is medium-sized (0.01 to 0.1%). The J gene is TRBJ2-3, the V gene TRBV3-1; D remains unclear. The CDR3 spans 17 residues. The germline V gene encodes CDR1 LGHDT and CDR2 YNNKEL (reference sequence). V lost 0 bases and J lost 4, with 17 bases in between. CDR3: CASSQDPMGLEADTQYF. DNA for the CDR3: TGTGCCAGCAGCCAAGATCCGATGGGATTAGAGGCAGATACGCAGTATTTT.

This clonotype was found many times. The chain uses TRBV9 and TRBJ2-1; D gene ambiguous. The CDR3 totals 14 residues. V lost 4 bases, J lost 3 bases, and 11 bases lay in between. Germline loops: CDR1 SGDLS, CDR2 YYNGEE. Here the CDR3 DNA reads TGTGCCAGCAGCCCCCGATCGGACTACAATGAGCAGTTCTTC. This gives the protein CASSPRSDYNEQFF.

This clonotype appeared many times. V gene TRBV3-1 combines with J gene TRBJ1-4; D gene uncertain. The V gene's germline CDR1 is LGHDT and CDR2 YNNKEL (reference sequence). The CDR3 is made up of 13 amino acids. With 1 base removed from V and 7 bases from J, the gap between germline ends came to 7 bases. CDR3 amino acids: CASSQVRGEKLFF. The CDR3 bases are TGTGCCAGCAGCCAAGTCCGTGGTGAAAAACTGTTTTTT.

The chain couples TRBV2 to TRBJ2-1; perhaps TRBD1 as D (6 bases). Trimming removed 5 bases from V and 3 bases from J, with 14 bases in between. The CDR3 sequence is 15 residues long. Germline V gene lookup returns CDR1 SNHLY and CDR2 FYNNEI. CDR3: CASSQLGQDYNEQFF. The CDR3 nucleotides are TGTGCCAGCAGTCAGTTGGGACAAGACTACAATGAGCAGTTCTTC.

This clonotype was observed many times. This chain links TRBV4-1 with TRBJ2-1; TRBD2 matches 9 bases. After removal of 4 bases from V and 10 bases from J, the junction contained 8 bases not matched to a gene. The CDR3 totals 14 residues. The germline CDR1 and CDR2 sequences are MGHRA and YSYEKL. This CDR3 is CASSRRLAESEQFF. As DNA, the CDR3 is TGCGCCAGCAGCCGGAGACTAGCGGAATCCGAGCAGTTCTTC.

This clonotype was recorded many times. The V gene is TRBV5-6, the J gene TRBJ1-1, with D perhaps TRBD1 (5 bases). Trimming took 4 bases from V and 0 from J, leaving 10 bases between them. Germline values: CDR1 SGHDT, CDR2 YYEEEE. The CDR3 length is 14 residues. CDR3 loop: CASSRGRMNTEAFF. The CDR3 bases are TGTGCCAGCAGCAGGGGACGGATGAACACTGAAGCTTTCTTT.

This clonotype was found a few times. The chain joins TRBV9 to TRBJ2-7; 9 bases agree with TRBD1. CDR3 length: 15 amino acids. Trimming took 4 bases from V and 3 from J; bases not matched to a gene: 8. From germline, CDR1 is SGDLS and CDR2 YYNGEE. The CDR3 nucleotides read TGTGCCAGCAGCCCCGACAGGGGGGGTCACTACGAGCAGTACTTC. Amino acid sequence: CASSPDRGGHYEQYF.